This T cell receptor (beta chain) was observed in a study of cytomegalovirus exposure and HLA in healthy donors. In the PCR, 60 Vbeta and 13 Jbeta primers were used. The table came from immunoSEQ multiplex PCR; TCRdb's copy has only in-frame clones and leaves some out. Its listing shows about 130,000 clones. The CDR3 spans 14 residues. Germline V gene lookup returns CDR1 LGHNA and CDR2 YSLEER. Trimming removed 5 bases from V and 2 bases from J; junction bases left unmatched: 0. The sample was PBMCs. This TCR was recovered from a woman between 35 and 50 years old in good health and CMV-seropositive. The chain carries TRBV4-3 and TRBJ1-3; 10 positions agree with TRBD1. The CDR3 sequence: CASSGTGAGNTIYF. In nucleotides, the CDR3 is TGCGCCAGCAGCGGGACAGGGGCTGGAAACACCATATATTTT.